This is a list of T cell receptor beta chains from one sample in a study of cytomegalovirus exposure and HLA in healthy donors. Only in-frame clones appear in the TCRdb table, and some are missing; sequencing was by immunoSEQ multiplex PCR. This sample has 150,000 to 200,000 clones, with about 71% found just once. Specimen: PBMCs. The receptors were gathered from a woman in her thirties or forties in good health and CMV-seropositive. Both conserved end residues are part of each CDR3. A D gene is named only where the DNA matches it firmly. Size is omitted from some rows. Given values are once, few, many or a class for expanded clones.

clone_size,j_call,d_call,v_call,cdr3_aa,cdr3_nt
-,TRBJ2-5,TRBD1,TRBV19,CASSIGSRTGPPGTETQYF,TGTGCCAGTAGTATAGGATCCAGGACAGGCCCGCCTGGGACGGAGACCCAGTACTTC
-,TRBJ1-2,-,TRBV2,CASSETGRGVPYGYTF,TGTGCCAGCAGTGAAACAGGGAGAGGAGTTCCCTATGGCTACACCTTC
-,TRBJ2-7,TRBD2,TRBV7-2,CASSSWGGPSYEQYF,TGTGCCAGCAGTAGTTGGGGGGGTCCTTCCTACGAGCAGTACTTC
once,TRBJ1-5,TRBD1,TRBV27,CASSLQGGGLYQPQHF,TGTGCCAGCAGTTTACAGGGGGGCGGACTCTATCAGCCCCAGCATTTT
-,TRBJ1-6,-,TRBV4-2,CASSPSYNSPLHF,TGTGCCAGCAGCCCTTCCTATAATTCACCCCTCCACTTT
-,TRBJ2-1,-,TRBV27,CASSFRRDSYNEQFF,TGTGCCAGCAGTTTTAGGAGGGACTCCTACAATGAGCAGTTCTTC
-,TRBJ1-1,-,TRBV6-6,CASSYSDMNTEAFF,TGTGCCAGCAGTTACTCGGACATGAACACTGAAGCTTTCTTT
few,TRBJ1-1,TRBD1,TRBV10-3,CAISTGVMNTEAFF,TGTGCCATCAGTACAGGGGTAATGAACACTGAAGCTTTCTTT
-,TRBJ2-1,-,TRBV10-3,CAISESSGEDEQFF,TGTGCCATCAGTGAGTCGAGCGGCGAGGATGAGCAGTTCTTC
-,TRBJ2-3,-,TRBV28,CASTPTGSADTQYF,TGTGCCAGCACCCCGACGGGTAGCGCAGATACGCAGTATTTT
-,TRBJ1-3,-,TRBV5-8,CASSLGANSGNTIYF,TGTGCCAGCAGCTTGGGGGCGAACTCTGGAAACACCATATATTTT
-,TRBJ1-1,-,TRBV7-7,CASSLQRNPEAFF,TGTGCTAGCAGCTTGCAGAGGAACCCTGAAGCTTTCTTT
-,TRBJ2-2,TRBD2,TRBV4-3,CASSQGLAGANTGELFF,TGCGCCAGCAGCCAGGGACTAGCGGGAGCGAACACCGGGGAGCTGTTTTTT
-,TRBJ2-6,TRBD1,TRBV5-4,CASADETGVSGANVLTF,TGTGCCAGCGCCGATGAGACAGGGGTCTCTGGGGCCAACGTCCTGACTTTC
-,TRBJ2-7,TRBD1,TRBV5-1,CASSLSQGTIYEQYF,TGCGCCAGCAGCTTGTCACAGGGGACGATCTACGAGCAGTACTTC
few,TRBJ2-2,-,TRBV7-2,CASSSGGNRVFSGELFF,TGTGCCAGCAGCTCAGGGGGGAACAGGGTTTTTAGCGGGGAGCTGTTTTTT
-,TRBJ2-7,-,TRBV7-6,CASSLSFGAYEQYF,TGTGCCAGCAGCTTAAGCTTCGGAGCCTACGAGCAGTACTTC
-,TRBJ2-1,-,TRBV27,CASSLSSGLVMDEQFF,TGTGCCAGCAGTTTATCGTCTGGTCTAGTTATGGATGAGCAGTTCTTC
-,TRBJ1-1,TRBD1,TRBV19,CASSIDKGQGAQRAFF,TGTGCCAGTAGTATAGATAAGGGGCAGGGGGCACAAAGAGCTTTCTTT
once,TRBJ1-1,-,TRBV7-2,CASSWQGMNTEAFF,TGTGCCAGCAGCTGGCAGGGAATGAACACTGAAGCTTTCTTT
-,TRBJ2-5,TRBD1,TRBV5-4,CASSGQTGEQETQYF,TGTGCCAGCAGCGGGCAAACAGGGGAACAAGAGACCCAGTACTTC
-,TRBJ1-1,TRBD1,TRBV5-6,CASTKTGGVGTEAFF,TGTGCCAGCACCAAGACAGGGGGTGTGGGCACTGAAGCTTTCTTT
once,TRBJ1-2,TRBD1,TRBV28,CASSFIPGGTGDYGYTF,TGTGCCAGCAGTTTCATCCCCGGGGGGACAGGGGACTATGGCTACACCTTC
few,TRBJ2-2,TRBD1,TRBV6-5,CASTTGGTGELFF,TGTGCCAGCACCACAGGGGGCACCGGGGAGCTGTTTTTT
-,TRBJ2-7,-,TRBV6-5,CASSYSTSWYEQYF,TGTGCCAGCAGTTACTCAACTAGCTGGTACGAGCAGTACTTC
-,TRBJ2-7,-,TRBV19,CASSINRGSSYEQYF,TGTGCCAGTAGTATTAATCGGGGGAGCTCCTACGAGCAGTACTTC
-,TRBJ2-3,-,TRBV4-1,CASSQLADRTHTDTQYF,TGCGCCAGCAGCCAACTAGCAGATCGTACACACACAGATACGCAGTATTTT
-,TRBJ1-5,TRBD1,TRBV6-6,CASSPGQGNQPQHF,TGTGCCAGCAGTCCGGGACAGGGAAATCAGCCCCAGCATTTT